A selection of T cell receptor beta chains follows, all from one sample in a study of blood T cell repertoires in COVID-19. The data were produced by immunoSEQ multiplex PCR, yet TCRdb's version contains in-frame clones alone and is incomplete. The data hold 100,000 or so clones, with more than 70% observed a single time. Sequenced input: peripheral blood. Receptors were obtained from a human donor in a cohort sampled during active COVID-19. Both conserved end residues are part of each CDR3. Fields, in order: CDR3 DNA, CDR3 protein, CDR3 length, J gene, V gene, D gene. A D gene is named only where the DNA matches it firmly.

DNA: TGTGCCAGCAGCTCATCGACAGGGGGCTCCTACGAGCAGTACTTC; CDR3: CASSSSTGGSYEQYF; length: 15; J: TRBJ2-7; V: TRBV7-6; D: TRBD1
DNA: TGTGCCAGCTCACCTACTCCTCCTGGAGCTGGGGCCAACGTCCTGACTTTC; CDR3: CASSPTPPGAGANVLTF; length: 17; J: TRBJ2-6; V: TRBV18; D: NA
DNA: TGTGCCAGCACCAGAGATGAGGTGGATACGCAGTATTTT; CDR3: CASTRDEVDTQYF; length: 13; J: TRBJ2-3; V: TRBV2; D: NA
DNA: TGTGCCAGTAGCCCCCCGGGGGGCCCGGAGACCCAGTACTTC; CDR3: CASSPPGGPETQYF; length: 14; J: TRBJ2-5; V: TRBV19; D: NA
DNA: TGTGCCAGCAGTACCCTCGGGACAATTGTAACCGAGCAGTTCTTC; CDR3: CASSTLGTIVTEQFF; length: 15; J: TRBJ2-1; V: TRBV6-2/TRBV6-3; D: NA
DNA: TGTGCCAGCAGTGAGGACAGGGGTCTGGAAAAACTGTTTTTT; CDR3: CASSEDRGLEKLFF; length: 14; J: TRBJ1-4; V: TRBV2; D: TRBD1
DNA: TGTGCCAGTAGTATCGATCTGAGGGCAGTCTATGGCTACACCTTC; CDR3: CASSIDLRAVYGYTF; length: 15; J: TRBJ1-2; V: TRBV19; D: NA
DNA: TGTGCCAGCAGCCAAGATGGGGGACAGTATAATTCACCCCTCCACTTT; CDR3: CASSQDGGQYNSPLHF; length: 16; J: TRBJ1-6; V: TRBV3-1/TRBV3-2; D: TRBD1
DNA: TGTGCCAGCAGCTTTAGCTCTGGGGCCAACGTCCTGACTTTC; CDR3: CASSFSSGANVLTF; length: 14; J: TRBJ2-6; V: TRBV7-2; D: NA
DNA: TGTGCCAGCAGTAAGCTGTCCTACGAGCAGTACTTC; CDR3: CASSKLSYEQYF; length: 12; J: TRBJ2-7; V: TRBV5-6; D: NA
DNA: TGTGCCAGCAGTTTGCGGGGGGATTCATATGGCTACACCTTC; CDR3: CASSLRGDSYGYTF; length: 14; J: TRBJ1-2; V: TRBV27; D: NA
DNA: TGTGCCAGCAGCACCCGGACTAGCGCCGCGACCGGGGAGCTGTTTTTT; CDR3: CASSTRTSAATGELFF; length: 16; J: TRBJ2-2; V: TRBV9; D: TRBD2
DNA: TGTGCCAGCAGCCGAACACCGACAGGGGGTATTGATCAGCCCCAGCATTTT; CDR3: CASSRTPTGGIDQPQHF; length: 17; J: TRBJ1-5; V: TRBV6-6; D: TRBD1
DNA: TGTGCCAGCAGCCTAACTCTGACAGGGGGGGACACTGAAGCTTTCTTT; CDR3: CASSLTLTGGDTEAFF; length: 16; J: TRBJ1-1; V: TRBV3-1/TRBV3-2; D: TRBD1